This TCR beta chain was recovered during a study of T cells in Graves' hyperthyroidism and ophthalmopathy. Study-wide results and caveats: Ophthalmopathy was told apart from stable hyperthyroidism by a 13 V-J model.

TCR beta CDR3 regions were amplified from RNA transcripts. In the first-round RT-PCR of the TCR CDR3, the HTBI primer set was used. TCRdb processed the multiplex PCR reads anew with MiXCR; each CDR3 protein has one entry. This table holds a few hundred thousand distinct CDR3 sequences, more than 45% found once. V was clipped by 0 bases and J by 5 bases; unmatched bases: 5. The CDR3 runs 15 residues. Germline V gene data show CDR1 as LGHNA and CDR2 as YSLEER. The study defined stable Graves' hyperthyroidism as no ophthalmopathy progression within 18 months. This clonotype has only a few counts. Antigen unknown.

V gene TRBV4-3 combines with J gene TRBJ2-7, with 9 bases lining up with TRBD2. This clonotype was sampled from a woman aged 18 to 35 with Graves' hyperthyroidism. The specimen sequenced was peripheral blood or thyroid tissue (not recorded which). CDR3 sequence: CASSQDNASGNEQYF. CDR3 nucleotide sequence: TGCGCCAGCAGCCAAGATAACGCTAGCGGGAACGAGCAGTACTTC.